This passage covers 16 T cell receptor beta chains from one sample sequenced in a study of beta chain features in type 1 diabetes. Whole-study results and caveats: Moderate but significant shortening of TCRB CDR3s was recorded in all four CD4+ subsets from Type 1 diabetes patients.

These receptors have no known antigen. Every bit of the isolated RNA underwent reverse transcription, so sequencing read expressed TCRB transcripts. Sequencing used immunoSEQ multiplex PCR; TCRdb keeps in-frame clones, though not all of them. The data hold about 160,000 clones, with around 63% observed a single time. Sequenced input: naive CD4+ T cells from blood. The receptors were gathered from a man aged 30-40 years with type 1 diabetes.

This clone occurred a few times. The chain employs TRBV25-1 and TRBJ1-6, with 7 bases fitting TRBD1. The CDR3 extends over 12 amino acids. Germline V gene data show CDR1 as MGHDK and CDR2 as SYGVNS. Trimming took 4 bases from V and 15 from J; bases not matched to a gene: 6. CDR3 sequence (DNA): TGTGCCAGCAGTGGGGACAGTTTTCGCCTCCACTTT. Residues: CASSGDSFRLHF.

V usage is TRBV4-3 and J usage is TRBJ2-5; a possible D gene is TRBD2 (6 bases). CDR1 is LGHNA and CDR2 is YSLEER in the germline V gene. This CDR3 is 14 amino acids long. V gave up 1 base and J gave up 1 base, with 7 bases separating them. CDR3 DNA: TGCGCCAGCAGCCAAGTTAGCGGCCAAGAGACCCAGTACTTC. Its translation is CASSQVSGQETQYF.

The CDR3 nucleotides read TGTGCCTGGAGGGAGGTAACCACTGAAGCTTTCTTT. This sequence encodes CAWREVTTEAFF. The V and J genes are TRBV30 and TRBJ1-1; no definite D call. The V gene's germline CDR1 is GTSNPN and CDR2 SVGIG (reference sequence). This CDR3 contains 12 residues. Deletions cut 3 bases from V and 4 bases from J, with 9 bases between.

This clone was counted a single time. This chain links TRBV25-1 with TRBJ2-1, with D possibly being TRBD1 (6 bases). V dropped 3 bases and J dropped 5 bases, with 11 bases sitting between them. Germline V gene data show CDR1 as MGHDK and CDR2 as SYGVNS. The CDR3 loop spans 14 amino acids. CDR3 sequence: CASSEPNRDNEQFF. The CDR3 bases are TGTGCCAGCAGTGAGCCCAACAGGGACAATGAGCAGTTCTTC.

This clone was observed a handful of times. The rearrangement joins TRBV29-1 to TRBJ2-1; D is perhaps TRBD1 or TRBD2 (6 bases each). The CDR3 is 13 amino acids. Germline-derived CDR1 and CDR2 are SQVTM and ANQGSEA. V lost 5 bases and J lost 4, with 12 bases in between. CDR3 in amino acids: CSVLQGLYNEQFF. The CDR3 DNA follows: TGCAGCGTTTTACAGGGACTTTACAATGAGCAGTTCTTC.

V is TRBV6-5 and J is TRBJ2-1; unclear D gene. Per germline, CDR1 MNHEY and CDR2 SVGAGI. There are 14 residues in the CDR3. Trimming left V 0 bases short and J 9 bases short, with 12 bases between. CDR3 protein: CASSYSGTHVEQFF. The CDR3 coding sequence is TGTGCCAGCAGTTACTCCGGCACACACGTTGAGCAGTTCTTC.

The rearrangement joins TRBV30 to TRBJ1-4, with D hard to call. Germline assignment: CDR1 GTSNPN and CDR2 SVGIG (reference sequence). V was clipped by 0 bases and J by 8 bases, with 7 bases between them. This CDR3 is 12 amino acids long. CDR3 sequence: CAWSVLGEKLFF. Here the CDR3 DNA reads TGTGCCTGGAGTGTACTCGGGGAAAAACTGTTTTTT. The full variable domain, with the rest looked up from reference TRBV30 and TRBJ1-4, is SQTIHQWPATLVQPVGSPLSLECTVEGTSNPNLYWYRQAAGRGLQLLFYSVGIGQISSEVPQNLSASRPQDRQFILSSKKLLLSDSGFYLCAWSVLGEKLFFGSGTQLSVL.

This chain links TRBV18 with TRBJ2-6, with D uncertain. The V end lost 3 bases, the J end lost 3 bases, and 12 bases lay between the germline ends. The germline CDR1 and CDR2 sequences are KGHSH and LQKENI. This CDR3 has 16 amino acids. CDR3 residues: CASSPLPRFGANVLTF. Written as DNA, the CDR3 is TGTGCCAGCTCACCTCTCCCCAGATTTGGGGCCAACGTCCTGACTTTC.

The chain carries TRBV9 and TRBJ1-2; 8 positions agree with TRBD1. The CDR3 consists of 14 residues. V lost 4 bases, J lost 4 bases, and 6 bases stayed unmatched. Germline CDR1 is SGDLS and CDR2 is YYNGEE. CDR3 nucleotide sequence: TGTGCCAGCAGCCCCAGGACAGGGTCCTATGGCTACACCTTC. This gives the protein CASSPRTGSYGYTF. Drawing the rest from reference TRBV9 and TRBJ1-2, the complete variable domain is DSGVTQTPKHLITATGQRVTLRCSPRSGDLSVYWYQQSLDQGLQFLIQYYNGEERAKGNILERFSAQQFPDLHSELNLSSLELGDSALYFCASSPRTGSYGYTFGSGTRLTVV.

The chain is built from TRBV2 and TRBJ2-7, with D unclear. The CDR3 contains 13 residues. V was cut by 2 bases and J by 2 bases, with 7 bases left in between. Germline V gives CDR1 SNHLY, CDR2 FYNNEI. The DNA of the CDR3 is TGTGCCAGCAGTGAACCCGCCACCTACGAGCAGTACTTC. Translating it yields CASSEPATYEQYF.

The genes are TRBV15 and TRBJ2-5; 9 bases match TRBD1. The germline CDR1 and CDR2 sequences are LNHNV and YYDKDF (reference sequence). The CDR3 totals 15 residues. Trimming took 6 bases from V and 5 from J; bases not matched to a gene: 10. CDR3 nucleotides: TGTGCCACCAGAGATCGGGACAGGGCCTCGGAGACCCAGTACTTC. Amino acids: CATRDRDRASETQYF.

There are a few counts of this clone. DNA for the CDR3: TGTGCCAGCAGCTTAGTCTACAGGACAATGTTCTACAATGAGCAGTTCTTC. Translated, it gives CASSLVYRTMFYNEQFF. This chain links TRBV11-2 with TRBJ2-1; perhaps TRBD1 as D (5 bases). This CDR3 has 17 amino acids. Germline assignment: CDR1 SGHAT and CDR2 FQNNGV. Trimming cost V 1 base and J 3 bases, with 16 bases left between them.

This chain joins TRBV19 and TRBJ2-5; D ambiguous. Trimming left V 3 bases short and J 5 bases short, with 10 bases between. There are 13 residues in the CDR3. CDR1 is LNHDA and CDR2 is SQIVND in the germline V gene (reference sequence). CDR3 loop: CASSIGVTETQYF. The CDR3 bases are TGTGCCAGTAGTATTGGGGTAACCGAGACCCAGTACTTC.

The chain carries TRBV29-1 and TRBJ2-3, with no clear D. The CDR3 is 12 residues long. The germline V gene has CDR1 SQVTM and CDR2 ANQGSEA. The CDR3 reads CIPGPVTDTQYF. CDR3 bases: TGCATCCCAGGACCCGTGACAGATACGCAGTATTTT.

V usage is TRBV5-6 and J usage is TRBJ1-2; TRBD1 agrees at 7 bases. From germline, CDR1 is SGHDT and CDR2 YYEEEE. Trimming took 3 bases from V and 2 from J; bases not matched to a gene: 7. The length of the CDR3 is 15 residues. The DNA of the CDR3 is TGTGCCAGCAGCTCTGGGACCAGGGGGAACTATGGCTACACCTTC. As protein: CASSSGTRGNYGYTF. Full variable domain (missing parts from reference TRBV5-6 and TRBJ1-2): DAGVTQSPTHLIKTRGQQVTLRCSPKSGHDTVSWYQQALGQGPQFIFQYYEEEERQRGNFPDRFSGHQFPNYSSELNVNALLLGDSALYLCASSSGTRGNYGYTFGSGTRLTVV.

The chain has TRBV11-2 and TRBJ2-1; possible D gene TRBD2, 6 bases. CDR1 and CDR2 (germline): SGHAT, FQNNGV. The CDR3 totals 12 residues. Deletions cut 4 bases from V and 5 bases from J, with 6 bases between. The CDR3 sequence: CASSWEDNEQFF. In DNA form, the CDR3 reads TGTGCCAGCAGCTGGGAGGACAATGAGCAGTTCTTC.